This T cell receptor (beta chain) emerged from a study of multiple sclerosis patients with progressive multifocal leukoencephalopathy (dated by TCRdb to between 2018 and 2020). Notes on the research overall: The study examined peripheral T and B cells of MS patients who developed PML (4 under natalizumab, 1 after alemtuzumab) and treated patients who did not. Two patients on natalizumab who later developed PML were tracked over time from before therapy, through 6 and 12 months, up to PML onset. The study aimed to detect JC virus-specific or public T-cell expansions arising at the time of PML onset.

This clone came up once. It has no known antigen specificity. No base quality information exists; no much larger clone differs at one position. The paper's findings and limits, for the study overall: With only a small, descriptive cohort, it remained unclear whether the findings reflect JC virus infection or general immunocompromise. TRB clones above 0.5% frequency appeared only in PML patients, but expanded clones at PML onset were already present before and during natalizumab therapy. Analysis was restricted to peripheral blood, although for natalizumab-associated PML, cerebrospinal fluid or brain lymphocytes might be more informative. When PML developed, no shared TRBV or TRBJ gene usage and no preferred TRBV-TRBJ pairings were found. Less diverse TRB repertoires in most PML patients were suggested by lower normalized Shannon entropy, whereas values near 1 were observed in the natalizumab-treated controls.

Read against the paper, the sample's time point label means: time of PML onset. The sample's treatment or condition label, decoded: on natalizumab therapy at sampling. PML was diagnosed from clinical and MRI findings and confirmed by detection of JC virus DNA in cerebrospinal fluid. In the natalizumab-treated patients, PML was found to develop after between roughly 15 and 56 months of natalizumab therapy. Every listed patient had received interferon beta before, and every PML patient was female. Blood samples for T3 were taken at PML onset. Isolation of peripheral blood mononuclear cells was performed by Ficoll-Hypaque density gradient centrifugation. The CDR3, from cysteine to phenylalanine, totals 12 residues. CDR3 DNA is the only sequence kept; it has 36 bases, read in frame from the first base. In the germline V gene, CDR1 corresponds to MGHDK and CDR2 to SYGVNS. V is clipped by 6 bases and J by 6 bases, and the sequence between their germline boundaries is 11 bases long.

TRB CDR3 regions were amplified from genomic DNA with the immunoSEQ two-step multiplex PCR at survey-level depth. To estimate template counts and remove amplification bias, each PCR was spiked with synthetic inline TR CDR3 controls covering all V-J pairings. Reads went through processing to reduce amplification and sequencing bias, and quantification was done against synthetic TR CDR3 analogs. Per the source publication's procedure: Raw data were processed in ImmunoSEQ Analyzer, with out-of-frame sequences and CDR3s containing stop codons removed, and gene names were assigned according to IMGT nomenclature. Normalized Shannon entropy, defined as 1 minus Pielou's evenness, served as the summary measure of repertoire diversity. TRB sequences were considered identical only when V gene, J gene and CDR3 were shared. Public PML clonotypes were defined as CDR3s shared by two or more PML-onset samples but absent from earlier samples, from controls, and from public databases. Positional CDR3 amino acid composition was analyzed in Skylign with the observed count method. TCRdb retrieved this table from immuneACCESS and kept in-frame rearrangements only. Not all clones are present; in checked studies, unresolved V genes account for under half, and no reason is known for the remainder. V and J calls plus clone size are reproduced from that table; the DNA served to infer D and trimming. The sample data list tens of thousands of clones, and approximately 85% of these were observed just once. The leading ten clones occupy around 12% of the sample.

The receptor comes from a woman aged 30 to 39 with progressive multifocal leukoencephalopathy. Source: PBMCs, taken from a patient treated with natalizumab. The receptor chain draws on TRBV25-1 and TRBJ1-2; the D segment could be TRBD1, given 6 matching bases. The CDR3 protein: CASRTGLDGYTF. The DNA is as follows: TGTGCCAGCAGAACAGGGTTAGATGGCTACACCTTC.